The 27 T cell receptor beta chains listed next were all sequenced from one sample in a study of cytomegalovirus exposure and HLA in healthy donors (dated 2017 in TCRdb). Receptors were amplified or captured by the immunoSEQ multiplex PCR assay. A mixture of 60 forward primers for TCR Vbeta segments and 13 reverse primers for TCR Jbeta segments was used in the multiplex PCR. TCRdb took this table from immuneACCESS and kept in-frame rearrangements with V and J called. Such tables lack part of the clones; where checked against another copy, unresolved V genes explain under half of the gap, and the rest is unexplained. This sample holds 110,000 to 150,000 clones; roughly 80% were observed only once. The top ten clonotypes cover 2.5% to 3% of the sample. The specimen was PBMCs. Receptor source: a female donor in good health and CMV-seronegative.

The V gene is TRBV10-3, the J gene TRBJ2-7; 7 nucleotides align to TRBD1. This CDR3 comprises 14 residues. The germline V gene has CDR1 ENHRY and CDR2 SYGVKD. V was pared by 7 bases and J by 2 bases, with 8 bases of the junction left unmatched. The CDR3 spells CAINAQGSTYEQYF. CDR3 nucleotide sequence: TGTGCCATCAATGCACAGGGGTCCACCTACGAGCAGTACTTC.

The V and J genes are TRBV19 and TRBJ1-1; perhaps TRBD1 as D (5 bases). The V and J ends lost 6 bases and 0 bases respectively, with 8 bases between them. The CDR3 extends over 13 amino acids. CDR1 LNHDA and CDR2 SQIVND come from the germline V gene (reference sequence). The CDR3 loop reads CASSMTVNTEAFF. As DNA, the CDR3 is TGTGCCAGTAGCATGACAGTGAACACTGAAGCTTTCTTT.

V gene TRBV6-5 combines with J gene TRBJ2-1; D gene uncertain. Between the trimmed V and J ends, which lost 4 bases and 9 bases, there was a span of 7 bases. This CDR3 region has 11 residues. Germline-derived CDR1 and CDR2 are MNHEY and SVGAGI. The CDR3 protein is CASSSRGEQFF. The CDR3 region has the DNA TGTGCCAGCAGTTCCCGAGGTGAGCAGTTCTTC.

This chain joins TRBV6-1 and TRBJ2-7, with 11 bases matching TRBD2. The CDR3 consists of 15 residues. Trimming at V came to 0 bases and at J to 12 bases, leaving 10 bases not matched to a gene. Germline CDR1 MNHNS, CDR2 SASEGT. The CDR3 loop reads CASSEATGLAGEPYF. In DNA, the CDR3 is TGTGCCAGCAGTGAAGCGACCGGACTAGCGGGTGAACCGTACTTC.

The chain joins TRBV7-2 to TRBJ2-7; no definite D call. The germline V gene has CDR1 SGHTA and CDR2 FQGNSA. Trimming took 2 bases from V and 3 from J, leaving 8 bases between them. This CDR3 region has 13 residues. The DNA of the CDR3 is TGTGCCAGCAGCTTACGGGTCTACTACGAGCAGTACTTC. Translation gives CASSLRVYYEQYF.

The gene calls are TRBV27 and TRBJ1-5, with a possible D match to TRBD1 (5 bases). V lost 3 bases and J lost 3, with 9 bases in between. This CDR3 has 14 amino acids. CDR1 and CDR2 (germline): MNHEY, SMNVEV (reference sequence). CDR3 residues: CASSLGLTNQPQHF. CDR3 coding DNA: TGTGCCAGCAGTTTGGGGCTGACCAATCAGCCCCAGCATTTT.

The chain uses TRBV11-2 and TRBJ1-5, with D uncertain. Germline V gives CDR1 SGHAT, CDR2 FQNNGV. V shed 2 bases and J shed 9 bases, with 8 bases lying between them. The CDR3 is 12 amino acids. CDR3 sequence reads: CASSLNNGPQHF. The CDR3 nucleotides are TGTGCCAGCAGCTTAAACAATGGGCCCCAGCATTTT.

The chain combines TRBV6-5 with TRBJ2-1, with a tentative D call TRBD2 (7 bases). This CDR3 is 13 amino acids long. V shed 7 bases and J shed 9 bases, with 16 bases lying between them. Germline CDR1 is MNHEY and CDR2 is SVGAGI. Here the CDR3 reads CASTFRGASEQFF. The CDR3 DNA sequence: TGTGCCAGCACTTTTCGGGGGGCAAGTGAGCAGTTCTTC.

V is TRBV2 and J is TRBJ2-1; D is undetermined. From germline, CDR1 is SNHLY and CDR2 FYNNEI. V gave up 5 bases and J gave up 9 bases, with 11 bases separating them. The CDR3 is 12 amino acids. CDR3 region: CASSRLVGEQFF. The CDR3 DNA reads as TGTGCCAGCAGTAGACTCGTGGGTGAGCAGTTCTTC.

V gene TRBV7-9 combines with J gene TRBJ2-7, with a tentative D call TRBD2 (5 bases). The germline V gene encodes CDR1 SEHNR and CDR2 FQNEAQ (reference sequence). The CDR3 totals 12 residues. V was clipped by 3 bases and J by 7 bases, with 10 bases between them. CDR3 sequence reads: CASSFGPGEQYF. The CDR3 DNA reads TGTGCCAGCAGCTTCGGACCGGGGGAGCAGTACTTC.

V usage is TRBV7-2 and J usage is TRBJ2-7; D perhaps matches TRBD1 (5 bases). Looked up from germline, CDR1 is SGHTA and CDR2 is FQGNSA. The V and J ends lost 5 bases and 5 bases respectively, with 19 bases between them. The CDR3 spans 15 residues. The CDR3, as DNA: TGTGCCAGCAGCGTGGCAGGGCGGCGGCTCCACGAGCAGTACTTC. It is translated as CASSVAGRRLHEQYF.

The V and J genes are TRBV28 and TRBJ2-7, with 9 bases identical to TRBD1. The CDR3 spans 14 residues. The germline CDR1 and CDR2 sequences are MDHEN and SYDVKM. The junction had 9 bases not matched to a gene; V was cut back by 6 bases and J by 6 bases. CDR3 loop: CASRRTGTGPEQYF. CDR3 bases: TGTGCCAGCAGAAGGACCGGGACAGGGCCCGAGCAGTACTTC.

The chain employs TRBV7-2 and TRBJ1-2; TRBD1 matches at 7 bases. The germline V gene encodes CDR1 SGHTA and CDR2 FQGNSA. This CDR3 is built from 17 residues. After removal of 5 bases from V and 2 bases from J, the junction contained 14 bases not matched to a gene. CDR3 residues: CASSQGVGRGWNYGYTF. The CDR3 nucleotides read TGTGCCAGCAGCCAGGGGGTGGGCAGGGGGTGGAACTATGGCTACACCTTC.

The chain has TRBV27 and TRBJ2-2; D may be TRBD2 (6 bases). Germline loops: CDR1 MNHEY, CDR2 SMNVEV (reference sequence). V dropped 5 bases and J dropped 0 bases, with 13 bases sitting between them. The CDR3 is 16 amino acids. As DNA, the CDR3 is TGTGCCAGCAGTCAAAGACTAGTCTCGAACACCGGGGAGCTGTTTTTT. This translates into CASSQRLVSNTGELFF.

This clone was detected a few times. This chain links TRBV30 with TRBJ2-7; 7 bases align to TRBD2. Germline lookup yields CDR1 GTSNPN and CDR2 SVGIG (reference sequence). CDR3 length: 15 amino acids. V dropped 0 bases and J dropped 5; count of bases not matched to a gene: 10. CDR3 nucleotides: TGTGCCTGGAGTGTACCTGGGAGGGAGAGGCACGAGCAGTACTTC. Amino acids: CAWSVPGRERHEQYF.

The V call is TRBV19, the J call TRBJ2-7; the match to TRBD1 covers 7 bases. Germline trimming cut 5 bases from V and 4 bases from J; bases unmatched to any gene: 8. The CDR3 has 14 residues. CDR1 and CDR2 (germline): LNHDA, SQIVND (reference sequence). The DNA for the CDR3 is TGTGCCAGTAGTGTTGACAGGGAGCCATACGAGCAGTACTTC. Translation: CASSVDREPYEQYF. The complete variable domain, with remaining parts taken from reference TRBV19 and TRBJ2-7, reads DGGITQSPKYLFRKEGQNVTLSCEQNLNHDAMYWYRQDPGQGLRLIYYSQIVNDFQKGDIAEGYSVSREKKESFPLTVTSAQKNPTAFYLCASSVDREPYEQYFGPGTRLTVT.

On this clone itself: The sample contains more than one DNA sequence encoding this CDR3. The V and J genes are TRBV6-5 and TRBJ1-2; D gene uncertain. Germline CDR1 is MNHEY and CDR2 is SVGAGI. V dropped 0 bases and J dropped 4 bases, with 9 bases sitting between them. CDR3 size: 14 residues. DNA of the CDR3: TGTGCCAGCAGTTACTCGGCAGTCTCCTATGGCTACACCTTC. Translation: CASSYSAVSYGYTF.

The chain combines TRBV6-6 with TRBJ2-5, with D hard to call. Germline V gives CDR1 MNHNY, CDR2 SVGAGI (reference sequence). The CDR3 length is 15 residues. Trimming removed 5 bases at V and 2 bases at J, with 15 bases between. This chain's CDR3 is CASSRTQTRQETQYF. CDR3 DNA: TGTGCCAGCAGTCGTACCCAAACAAGACAAGAGACCCAGTACTTC.

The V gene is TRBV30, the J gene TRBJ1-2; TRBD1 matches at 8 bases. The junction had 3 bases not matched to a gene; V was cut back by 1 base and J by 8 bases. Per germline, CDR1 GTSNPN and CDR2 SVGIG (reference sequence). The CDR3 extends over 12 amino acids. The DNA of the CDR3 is TGTGCCTGGAGTGATCGGACAGGGGGCTACACCTTC. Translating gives CAWSDRTGGYTF.

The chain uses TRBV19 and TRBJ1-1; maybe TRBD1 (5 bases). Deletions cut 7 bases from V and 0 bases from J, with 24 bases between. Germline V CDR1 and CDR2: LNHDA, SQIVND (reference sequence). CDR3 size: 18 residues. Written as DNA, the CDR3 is TGTGCCAGTACCTCAACGCCCGGGGGGGGAGATATGAACACTGAAGCTTTCTTT. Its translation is CASTSTPGGGDMNTEAFF.

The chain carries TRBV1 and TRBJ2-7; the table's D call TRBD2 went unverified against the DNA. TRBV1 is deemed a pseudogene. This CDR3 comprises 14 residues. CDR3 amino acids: CTIVSGAASHEQYF. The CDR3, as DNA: TGCACCATCGTTAGCGGGGCCGCCTCCCACGAGCAGTACTTC.

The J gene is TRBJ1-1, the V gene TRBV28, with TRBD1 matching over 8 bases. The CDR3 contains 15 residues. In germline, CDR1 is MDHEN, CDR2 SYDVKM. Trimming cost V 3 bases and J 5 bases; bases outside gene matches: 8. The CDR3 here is CASSFGRTGRTEAFF. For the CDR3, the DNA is TGTGCCAGCAGTTTCGGAAGGACAGGGCGGACTGAAGCTTTCTTT.

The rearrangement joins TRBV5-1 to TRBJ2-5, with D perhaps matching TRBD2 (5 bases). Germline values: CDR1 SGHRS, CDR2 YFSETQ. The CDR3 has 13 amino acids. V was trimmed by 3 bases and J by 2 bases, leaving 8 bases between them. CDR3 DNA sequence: TGCGCCAGCAGCTCCGGGATACAAGAGACCCAGTACTTC. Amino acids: CASSSGIQETQYF.

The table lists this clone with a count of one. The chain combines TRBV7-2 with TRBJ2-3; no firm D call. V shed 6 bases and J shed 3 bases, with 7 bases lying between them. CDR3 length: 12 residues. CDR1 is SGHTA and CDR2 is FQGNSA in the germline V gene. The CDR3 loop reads CASSYITDTQYF. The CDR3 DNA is TGTGCCAGCAGTTATATAACAGATACGCAGTATTTT.

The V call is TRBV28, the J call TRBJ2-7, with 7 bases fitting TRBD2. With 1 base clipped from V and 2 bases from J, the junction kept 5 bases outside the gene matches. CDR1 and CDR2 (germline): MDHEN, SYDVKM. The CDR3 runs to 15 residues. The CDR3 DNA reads TGTGCCAGCAGTTTATCGGGAGGTTGGGCCTACGAGCAGTACTTC. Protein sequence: CASSLSGGWAYEQYF.

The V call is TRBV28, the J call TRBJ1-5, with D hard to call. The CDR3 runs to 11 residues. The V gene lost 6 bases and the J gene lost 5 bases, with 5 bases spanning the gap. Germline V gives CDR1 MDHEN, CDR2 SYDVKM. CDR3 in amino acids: CASSSDQPQHF. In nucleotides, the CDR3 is TGTGCCAGCAGCTCCGATCAGCCCCAGCATTTT.

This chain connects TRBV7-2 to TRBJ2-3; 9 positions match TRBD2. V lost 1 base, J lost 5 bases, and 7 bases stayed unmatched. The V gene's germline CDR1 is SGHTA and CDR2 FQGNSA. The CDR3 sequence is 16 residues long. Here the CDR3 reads CASSLGRRGGRDTQYF. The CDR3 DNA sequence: TGTGCCAGCAGCTTAGGTCGGCGGGGGGGCAGAGATACGCAGTATTTT.